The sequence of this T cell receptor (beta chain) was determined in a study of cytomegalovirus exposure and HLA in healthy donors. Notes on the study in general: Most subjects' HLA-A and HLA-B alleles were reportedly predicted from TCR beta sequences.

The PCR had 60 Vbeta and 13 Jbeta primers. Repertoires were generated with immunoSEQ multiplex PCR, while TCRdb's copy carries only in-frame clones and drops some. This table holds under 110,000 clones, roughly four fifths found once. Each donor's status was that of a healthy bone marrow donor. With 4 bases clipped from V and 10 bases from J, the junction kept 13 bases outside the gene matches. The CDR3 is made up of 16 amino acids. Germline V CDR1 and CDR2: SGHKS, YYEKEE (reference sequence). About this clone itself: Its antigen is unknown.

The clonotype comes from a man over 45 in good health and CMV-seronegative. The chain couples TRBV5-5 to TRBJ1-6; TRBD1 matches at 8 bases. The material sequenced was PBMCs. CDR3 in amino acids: CASSPPRTGQSSPLHF. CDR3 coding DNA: TGTGCCAGCAGCCCTCCCCGGACAGGGCAAAGCTCACCCCTCCACTTT.